The 11 T cell receptor beta chains below come from one sample, sequenced in a study of CD4 T cells in relation to SARS-CoV-2 and coronaviruses. Antigens of these TCRs are unknown. Before the COVID-19 pandemic, during about 2010-2019, CD4+ T cells were taken from unexposed donors. After approximately ten days of culture, CD4+ T cells were isolated. Assay used: immunoSEQ multiplex PCR; TCRdb lists only in-frame clones, some missing. Seen here are tens of thousands of clones, about four fifths observed once, and the top ten hold more than 11%. Sequencing was carried out using CD4+ T cells from PBMCs, cultured in vitro. These TCRs come from a human donor in good health.

The rearrangement links TRBV6-5 to TRBJ2-7; D ambiguous. The V gene lost 6 bases and the J gene lost 5 bases, with 20 bases spanning the gap. CDR1 and CDR2 (germline): MNHEY, SVGAGI. The CDR3 is made up of 15 amino acids. The CDR3 coding sequence is TGTGCCAGCAGGGAGATGGCAGGCCCCGCGAACGAGCAGTACTTC. Amino acids: CASREMAGPANEQYF.

The table lists this clone with a count of one. The V gene is TRBV5-1, the J gene TRBJ2-1; D is unresolved. Germline CDR1 is SGHRS and CDR2 is YFSETQ. CDR3 length: 12 amino acids. V lost 0 bases and J 9 bases, leaving 7 bases between the germline ends. CDR3 coding DNA: TGCGCCAGCAGCTTGGTTGCAGGTGAGCAGTTCTTC. Amino acid sequence: CASSLVAGEQFF.

V usage is TRBV12-5 and J usage is TRBJ1-1; D call uncertain. This CDR3 spans 12 amino acids. The V end was cut by 6 bases, the J end by 6 bases, with 11 bases between. Germline CDR1 and CDR2: LGHNT and FRNRAP. The CDR3 sequence: CASGIDPAEAFF. The DNA of the CDR3 is TGTGCTAGTGGAATAGACCCCGCTGAAGCTTTCTTT. The variable domain in full, completed from reference TRBV12-5 and TRBJ1-1, reads DARVTQTPRHKVTEMGQEVTMRCQPILGHNTVFWYRQTMMQGLELLAYFRNRAPLDDSGMPKDRFSAEMPDATLATLKIQPSEPRDSAVYFCASGIDPAEAFFGQGTRLTVV.

The J gene is TRBJ2-5, the V gene TRBV20-1, with D hard to call. Trimming pared 8 bases from V and 7 bases from J, leaving 14 bases between. CDR1 and CDR2 (germline): DFQATT, SNEGSKA (reference sequence). This CDR3 spans 11 amino acids. CDR3 sequence: CSSPQDGTQYF. CDR3 bases: TGCAGTTCCCCCCAGGACGGGACCCAGTACTTC.

The chain links TRBV5-5 to TRBJ1-3; weak D call: TRBD1 (6 bases). In germline, CDR1 is SGHKS, CDR2 YYEKEE (reference sequence). CDR3 length: 16 residues. The germline V and J ends were trimmed by 4 bases and 2 bases, with 16 bases remaining between them. CDR3: CASSPEPQGPGNTIYF. CDR3 sequence (DNA): TGTGCCAGCAGCCCGGAGCCCCAGGGGCCTGGAAACACCATATATTTT.

The V gene is TRBV11-2, the J gene TRBJ2-5, with TRBD2 identical over 7 bases. Looked up from germline, CDR1 is SGHAT and CDR2 is FQNNGV. This CDR3 is built from 14 residues. After removal of 5 bases from V and 5 bases from J, the junction contained 8 bases not matched to a gene. CDR3 nucleotide sequence: TGTGCCAGCAGCCTCTCCCTAGCGGATGAGACCCAGTACTTC. Protein sequence: CASSLSLADETQYF.

J is TRBJ1-3 and V is TRBV18; tentative D call: TRBD1 (5 bases). Trimming removed 6 bases from V and 0 bases from J, with 12 bases in between. This CDR3 contains 15 residues. Germline V gene sequence: CDR1 KGHSH, CDR2 LQKENI. CDR3 loop: CASSGDGLSGNTIYF. CDR3 sequence (DNA): TGTGCCAGCTCCGGGGACGGCCTCTCTGGAAACACCATATATTTT.

In this sample, this clone turned up once. V gene TRBV27 combines with J gene TRBJ2-5; 8 bases are a match to TRBD2. The CDR3 is made up of 18 amino acids. V lost 4 bases, J lost 5 bases, and 18 bases stayed unmatched. CDR1 is MNHEY, CDR2 SMNVEV, per germline (reference sequence). The CDR3 DNA sequence: TGTGCCAGCAGTTCGGATAATATTGTGGTAGCGGGATGCGAGACCCAGTACTTC. Protein sequence: CASSSDNIVVAGCETQYF.

This clone was observed a handful of times. V is TRBV9 and J is TRBJ2-1; TRBD2 is a possible D gene (6 bases). CDR3 length equals 15 residues. CDR1 is SGDLS, CDR2 YYNGEE, per germline. V dropped 4 bases and J dropped 4 bases, with 15 bases sitting between them. CDR3 sequence: CASSSLGGIYNEQFF. The CDR3 region has the DNA TGTGCCAGCAGCTCTCTTGGCGGGATTTACAATGAGCAGTTCTTC.

This sequence joins TRBV6-5 and TRBJ2-3, with 11 bases fitting TRBD2. Unmatched junction bases numbered 8, after V lost 6 bases and J lost 6 bases. Germline V gene sequence: CDR1 MNHEY, CDR2 SVGAGI. This CDR3 is 15 amino acids long. CDR3 DNA sequence: TGTGCCAGCAGATCACTAGCGGGAGTGATGGATACGCAGTATTTT. Its protein product is CASRSLAGVMDTQYF.

The genes are TRBV7-9 and TRBJ1-1; 7 bases fit TRBD1. After removal of 7 bases from V and 3 bases from J, the junction contained 2 bases not matched to a gene. CDR1 and CDR2 (germline): SEHNR, FQNEAQ (reference sequence). There are 12 residues in the CDR3. The CDR3 region is CASNDRDTEAFF. The CDR3 nucleotides read TGTGCCAGCAACGACAGGGACACTGAAGCTTTCTTT.